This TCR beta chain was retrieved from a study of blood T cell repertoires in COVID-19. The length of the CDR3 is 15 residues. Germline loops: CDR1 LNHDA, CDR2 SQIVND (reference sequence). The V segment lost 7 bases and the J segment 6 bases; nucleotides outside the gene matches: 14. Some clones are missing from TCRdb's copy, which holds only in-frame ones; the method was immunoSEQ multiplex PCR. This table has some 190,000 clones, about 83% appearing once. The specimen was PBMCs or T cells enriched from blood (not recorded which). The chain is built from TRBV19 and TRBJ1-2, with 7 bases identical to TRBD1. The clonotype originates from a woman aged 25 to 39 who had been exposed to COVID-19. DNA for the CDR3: TGTGCCAGTAAAAATCTTCAGGGGGTTTTGAATGGCTACACCTTC. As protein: CASKNLQGVLNGYTF.